The T cell receptor (beta chain) described here comes from a study of blood T cells in healthy people across ages. Only a few counts were recorded for this clonotype. Per germline, CDR1 SGHAT and CDR2 FQNNGV. Between the trimmed V and J ends, which lost 1 base and 4 bases, there was a span of 16 bases. The CDR3 sequence is 16 residues long. Together with a sample-barcoded 5' primer, a J-beta primer mix was included in a second PCR lasting roughly 6 to 12 cycles. Each CDR3 protein is one row after TCRdb ran MiXCR on the 5' RACE reads. The sample includes over 600,000 distinct CDR3 sequences, about half seen only once; the top ten take 15% to 20%.

This TCR came from an elderly man in good health. Sequencing was performed on blood. The rearrangement links TRBV11-2 to TRBJ1-1, with D perhaps matching TRBD1 (6 bases). The CDR3 DNA follows: TGTGCCAGCAGCTTAGGATTTCGGGGGCTGGGCACTGAAGCTTTCTTT. Amino acids: CASSLGFRGLGTEAFF. The full variable domain, its missing parts supplied by reference TRBV11-2 and TRBJ1-1, is EAGVAQSPRYKIIEKRQSVAFWCNPISGHATLYWYQQILGQGPKLLIQFQNNGVVDDSQLPKDRFSAERLKGVDSTLKIQPAKLEDSAVYLCASSLGFRGLGTEAFFGQGTRLTVV.